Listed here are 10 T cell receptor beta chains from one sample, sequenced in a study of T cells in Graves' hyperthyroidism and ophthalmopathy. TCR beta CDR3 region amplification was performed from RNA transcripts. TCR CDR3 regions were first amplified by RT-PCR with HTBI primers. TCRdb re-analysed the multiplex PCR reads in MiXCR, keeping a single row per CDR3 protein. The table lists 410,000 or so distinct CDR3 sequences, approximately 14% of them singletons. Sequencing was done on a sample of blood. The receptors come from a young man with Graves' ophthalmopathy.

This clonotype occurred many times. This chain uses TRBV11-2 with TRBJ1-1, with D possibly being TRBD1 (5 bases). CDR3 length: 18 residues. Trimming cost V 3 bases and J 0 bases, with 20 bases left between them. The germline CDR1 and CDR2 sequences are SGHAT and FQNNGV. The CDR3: CASSFAGLSSPMNTEAFF. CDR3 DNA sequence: TGTGCCAGCAGCTTCGCAGGGCTATCCTCTCCGATGAACACTGAAGCTTTCTTT. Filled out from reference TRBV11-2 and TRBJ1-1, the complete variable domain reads EAGVAQSPRYKIIEKRQSVAFWCNPISGHATLYWYQQILGQGPKLLIQFQNNGVVDDSQLPKDRFSAERLKGVDSTLKIQPAKLEDSAVYLCASSFAGLSSPMNTEAFFGQGTRLTVV.

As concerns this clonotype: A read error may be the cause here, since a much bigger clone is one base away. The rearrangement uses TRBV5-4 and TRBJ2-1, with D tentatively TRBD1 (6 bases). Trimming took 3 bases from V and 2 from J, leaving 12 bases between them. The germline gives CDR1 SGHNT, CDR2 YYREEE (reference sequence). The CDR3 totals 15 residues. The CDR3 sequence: CASSSTGTTYNEQFF. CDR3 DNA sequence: TGTGCCAGCAGCTCTACAGGGACGACCTACAATGAGCAGTTCTTC. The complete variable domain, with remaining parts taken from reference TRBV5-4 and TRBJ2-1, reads ETGVTQSPTHLIKTRGQQVTLRCSSQSGHNTVSWYQQALGQGPQFIFQYYREEENGRGNFPPRFSGLQFPNYSSELNVNALELDDSALYLCASSSTGTTYNEQFFGPGTRLTVL.

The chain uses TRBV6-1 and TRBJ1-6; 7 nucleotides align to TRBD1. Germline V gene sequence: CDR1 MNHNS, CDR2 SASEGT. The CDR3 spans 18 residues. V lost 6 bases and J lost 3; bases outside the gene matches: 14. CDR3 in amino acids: CASRLEQGPANYNSPLHF. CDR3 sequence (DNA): TGTGCCAGCAGGCTCGAACAGGGGCCGGCTAACTATAATTCACCCCTCCACTTT.

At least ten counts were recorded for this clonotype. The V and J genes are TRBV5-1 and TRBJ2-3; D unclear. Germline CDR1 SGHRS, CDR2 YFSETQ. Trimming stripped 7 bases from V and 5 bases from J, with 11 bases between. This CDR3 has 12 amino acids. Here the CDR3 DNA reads TGCGCCAGCGGAAGGTCGGGAGATACGCAGTATTTT. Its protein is CASGRSGDTQYF.

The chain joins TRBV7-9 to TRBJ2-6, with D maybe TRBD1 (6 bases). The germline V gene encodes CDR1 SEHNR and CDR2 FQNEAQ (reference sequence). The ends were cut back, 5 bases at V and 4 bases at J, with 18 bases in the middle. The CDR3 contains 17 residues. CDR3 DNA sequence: TGTGCCAGCAGCCACGGACAGACCTACATCGGGGCCAACGTCCTGACTTTC. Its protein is CASSHGQTYIGANVLTF.

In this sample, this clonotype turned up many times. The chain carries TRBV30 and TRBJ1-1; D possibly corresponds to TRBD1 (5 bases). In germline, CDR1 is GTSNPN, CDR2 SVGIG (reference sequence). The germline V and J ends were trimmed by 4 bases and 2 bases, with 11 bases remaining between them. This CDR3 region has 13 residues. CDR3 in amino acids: CAWNVGGNTEAFF. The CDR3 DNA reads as TGTGCCTGGAATGTGGGGGGAAACACTGAAGCTTTCTTT.

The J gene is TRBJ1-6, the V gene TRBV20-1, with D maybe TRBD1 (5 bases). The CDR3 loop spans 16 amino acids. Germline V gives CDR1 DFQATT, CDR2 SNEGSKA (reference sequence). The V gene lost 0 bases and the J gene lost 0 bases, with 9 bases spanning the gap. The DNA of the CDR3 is TGCAGTGCTAGAGATCCAGGGAGCTCCTATAATTCACCCCTCCACTTT. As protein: CSARDPGSSYNSPLHF.

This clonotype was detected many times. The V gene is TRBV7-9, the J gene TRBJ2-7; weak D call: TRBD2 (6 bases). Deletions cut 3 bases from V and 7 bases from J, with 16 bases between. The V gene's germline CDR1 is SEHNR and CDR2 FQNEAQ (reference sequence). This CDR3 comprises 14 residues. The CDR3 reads CASSLGGLAREQYF. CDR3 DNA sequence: TGTGCCAGCAGCTTGGGAGGTCTGGCGCGGGAGCAGTACTTC.

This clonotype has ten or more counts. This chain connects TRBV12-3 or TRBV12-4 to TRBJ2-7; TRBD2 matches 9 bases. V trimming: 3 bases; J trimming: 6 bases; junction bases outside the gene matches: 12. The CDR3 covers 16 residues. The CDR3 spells CASSFPPVAGVAEQYF. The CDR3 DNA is TGTGCCAGCAGTTTCCCCCCGGTAGCGGGAGTCGCCGAGCAGTACTTC.

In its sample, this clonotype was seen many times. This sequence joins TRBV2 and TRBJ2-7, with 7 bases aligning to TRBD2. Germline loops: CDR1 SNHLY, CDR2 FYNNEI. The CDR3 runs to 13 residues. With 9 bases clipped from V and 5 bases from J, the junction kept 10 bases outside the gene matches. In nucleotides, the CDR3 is TGTGCCAGTCGGGAGGCGCCGGTCCACGAGCAGTACTTC. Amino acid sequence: CASREAPVHEQYF. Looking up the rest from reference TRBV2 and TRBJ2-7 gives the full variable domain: EPEVTQTPSHQVTQMGQEVILRCVPISNHLYFYWYRQILGQKVEFLVSFYNNEISEKSEIFDDQFSVERPDGSNFTLKIRSTKLEDSAMYFCASREAPVHEQYFGPGTRLTVT.